The rows below give T cell receptor beta chains drawn from one sample of a study of T cells in Graves' hyperthyroidism and ophthalmopathy. MiXCR, applied by TCRdb to the multiplex PCR reads, yields one record per CDR3 protein. This table has about 500,000 distinct CDR3 sequences, over 35% appearing once. The material sequenced was peripheral blood or thyroid tissue (not recorded which). The receptor source for this set is an adult woman with Graves' disease, either hyperthyroidism or ophthalmopathy (not recorded which). Each CDR3 is given with its conserved first and last residue. D genes are given only for firm matches. Rows may omit the clone size; those that give it use once, few, many or a size class.

CDR3aa: CASSQETATYGYTF; CDR3nt: TGTGCCAGCAGCCAAGAGACAGCCACCTATGGCTACACCTTC; v_gene: TRBV3-1; abundance: many; j_gene: TRBJ1-2; d_gene: NA; len: 14
CDR3aa: CASRQFANTGELFF; CDR3nt: TGTGCCAGCAGGCAGTTCGCGAACACCGGGGAGCTGTTTTTT; v_gene: TRBV6-1; abundance: many; j_gene: TRBJ2-2; d_gene: NA; len: 14
CDR3aa: CASRQGAGSGELFF; CDR3nt: TGTGCCAGCAGACAGGGGGCTGGCTCCGGGGAGCTGTTTTTT; v_gene: TRBV12-3/TRBV12-4; abundance: many; j_gene: TRBJ2-2; d_gene: TRBD1; len: 14
CDR3aa: CASTLNLQGLAFF; CDR3nt: TGCGCCAGCACCCTAAACCTACAGGGGCTAGCTTTCTTT; v_gene: TRBV5-1; abundance: NA; j_gene: TRBJ1-1; d_gene: TRBD1; len: 13
CDR3aa: CASSQVKRRDQPQHF; CDR3nt: TGCGCCAGCAGCCAAGTAAAGAGACGGGATCAGCCCCAGCATTTT; v_gene: TRBV7-8; abundance: NA; j_gene: TRBJ1-5; d_gene: NA; len: 15
CDR3aa: CASSLQGRALAGANVLTF; CDR3nt: TGTGCCAGCAGCTTGCAGGGTCGGGCTTTAGCTGGGGCCAACGTCCTGACTTTC; v_gene: TRBV7-2; abundance: many; j_gene: TRBJ2-6; d_gene: NA; len: 18
CDR3aa: CASSLDRDLYGYTF; CDR3nt: TGTGCCAGCAGTCTTGACAGGGATCTATATGGCTACACCTTC; v_gene: TRBV12-3/TRBV12-4; abundance: NA; j_gene: TRBJ1-2; d_gene: TRBD1; len: 14
CDR3aa: CASSVGAAPNEKLFF; CDR3nt: TGCGCCAGCAGCGTAGGGGCAGCCCCGAATGAAAAACTGTTTTTT; v_gene: TRBV5-1; abundance: NA; j_gene: TRBJ1-4; d_gene: NA; len: 15
CDR3aa: CASSLDTLGEQYF; CDR3nt: TGTGCCAGCAGCTTAGATACTCTGGGGGAGCAGTACTTC; v_gene: TRBV11-2; abundance: few; j_gene: TRBJ2-7; d_gene: NA; len: 13
CDR3aa: CASSPSAPGANVLTF; CDR3nt: TGTGCCAGCAGCCCGTCGGCCCCTGGGGCCAACGTCCTGACTTTC; v_gene: TRBV7-9; abundance: many; j_gene: TRBJ2-6; d_gene: NA; len: 15
CDR3aa: CASSPGPPWAAFF; CDR3nt: TGTGCCAGCAGCCCGGGCCCACCTTGGGCGGCTTTCTTT; v_gene: TRBV14; abundance: many; j_gene: TRBJ1-1; d_gene: NA; len: 13
CDR3aa: CSVETGTSHEQFF; CDR3nt: TGCAGCGTTGAAACCGGGACTAGTCATGAGCAGTTCTTC; v_gene: TRBV29-1; abundance: few; j_gene: TRBJ2-1; d_gene: TRBD2; len: 13
CDR3aa: CASSQVPTGELFF; CDR3nt: TGTGCCAGCAGCCAAGTTCCAACCGGGGAGCTGTTTTTT; v_gene: TRBV14; abundance: many; j_gene: TRBJ2-2; d_gene: NA; len: 13
CDR3aa: CASSYSNNAYEQYF; CDR3nt: TGTGCCAGCAGTTACTCGAATAACGCCTACGAGCAGTACTTC; v_gene: TRBV6-6; abundance: NA; j_gene: TRBJ2-7; d_gene: NA; len: 14
CDR3aa: CSARPPGRDGVQPQHF; CDR3nt: TGCAGTGCTAGACCTCCAGGGCGGGATGGAGTGCAGCCCCAGCATTTT; v_gene: TRBV20-1; abundance: many; j_gene: TRBJ1-5; d_gene: NA; len: 16
CDR3aa: CASREQEETQYF; CDR3nt: TGTGCCAGCAGGGAACAGGAAGAGACCCAGTACTTC; v_gene: TRBV2; abundance: NA; j_gene: TRBJ2-5; d_gene: NA; len: 12
CDR3aa: CASSLSTETQYF; CDR3nt: TGTGCCAGCAGCTTAAGCACGGAGACCCAGTACTTC; v_gene: TRBV7-2; abundance: many; j_gene: TRBJ2-5; d_gene: NA; len: 12
CDR3aa: CATSDGGADTQYF; CDR3nt: TGTGCCACCAGTGATGGGGGGGCAGATACGCAGTATTTT; v_gene: TRBV24-1; abundance: few; j_gene: TRBJ2-3; d_gene: TRBD2; len: 13
CDR3aa: CASSHSSGEKLFF; CDR3nt: TGTGCCAGCAGTCACAGTTCGGGTGAAAAACTGTTTTTT; v_gene: TRBV28; abundance: NA; j_gene: TRBJ1-4; d_gene: NA; len: 13
CDR3aa: CASSVEVDAGNTIYF; CDR3nt: TGTGCCAGCAGCGTAGAGGTGGACGCTGGAAACACCATATATTTT; v_gene: TRBV9; abundance: many; j_gene: TRBJ1-3; d_gene: NA; len: 15
CDR3aa: CASRKGEQYF; CDR3nt: TGTGCCAGTAGGAAGGGGGAGCAGTACTTC; v_gene: TRBV19; abundance: NA; j_gene: TRBJ2-7; d_gene: NA; len: 10
CDR3aa: CASSAPGFSYGYTF; CDR3nt: TGTGCCAGCAGTGCCCCAGGGTTCAGCTATGGCTACACCTTC; v_gene: TRBV2; abundance: few; j_gene: TRBJ1-2; d_gene: NA; len: 14
CDR3aa: CASSADSGNTIYF; CDR3nt: TGTGCCAGCAGCGCCGACTCTGGAAACACCATATATTTT; v_gene: TRBV9; abundance: NA; j_gene: TRBJ1-3; d_gene: NA; len: 13
CDR3aa: CASSYSTGDYEQYF; CDR3nt: TGTGCCAGCAGTTACTCGACAGGGGACTACGAGCAGTACTTC; v_gene: TRBV6-5; abundance: NA; j_gene: TRBJ2-7; d_gene: TRBD1; len: 14
CDR3aa: CASSQGGLSAYGYTF; CDR3nt: TGCGCCAGCAGCCAAGGTGGCTTATCGGCCTATGGCTACACCTTC; v_gene: TRBV5-1; abundance: NA; j_gene: TRBJ1-2; d_gene: NA; len: 15
CDR3aa: CASSLGPYPEAFF; CDR3nt: TGTGCCAGCAGCTTGGGTCCGTATCCTGAAGCTTTCTTT; v_gene: TRBV7-9; abundance: few; j_gene: TRBJ1-1; d_gene: NA; len: 13
CDR3aa: CASSLISGNTIYF; CDR3nt: TGTGCCAGCAGCTTAATCTCTGGAAACACCATATATTTT; v_gene: TRBV6-1; abundance: many; j_gene: TRBJ1-3; d_gene: NA; len: 13
CDR3aa: CASRRGINSNQPQHF; CDR3nt: TGTGCCAGCAGGCGGGGTATCAATAGCAATCAGCCCCAGCATTTT; v_gene: TRBV6-2/TRBV6-3; abundance: NA; j_gene: TRBJ1-5; d_gene: NA; len: 15
CDR3aa: CASSPFSGASYEQYF; CDR3nt: TGTGCCAGCAGTCCTTTTAGCGGGGCTTCCTACGAGCAGTACTTC; v_gene: TRBV6-2/TRBV6-3; abundance: many; j_gene: TRBJ2-7; d_gene: TRBD2; len: 15
CDR3aa: CASSPLGFRSNQPQHF; CDR3nt: TGTGCCAGTTCCCCACTGGGATTCAGGAGCAATCAGCCCCAGCATTTT; v_gene: TRBV6-2/TRBV6-3; abundance: NA; j_gene: TRBJ1-5; d_gene: NA; len: 16
CDR3aa: CASSWTGWDGHTF; CDR3nt: TGCGCCAGCAGCTGGACAGGGTGGGATGGCCACACCTTC; v_gene: TRBV7-8; abundance: NA; j_gene: TRBJ1-2; d_gene: TRBD1; len: 13
CDR3aa: CSARSLAGVATYEQYF; CDR3nt: TGCAGTGCTAGATCGCTAGCGGGTGTGGCGACCTACGAGCAGTACTTC; v_gene: TRBV20-1; abundance: many; j_gene: TRBJ2-7; d_gene: TRBD2; len: 16
CDR3aa: CAISTRYGYTF; CDR3nt: TGTGCCATCTCGACCAGATATGGCTACACCTTC; v_gene: TRBV2; abundance: few; j_gene: TRBJ1-2; d_gene: NA; len: 11
CDR3aa: CASMARMGWGQETQYF; CDR3nt: TGTGCCAGTATGGCCCGTATGGGTTGGGGCCAAGAGACCCAGTACTTC; v_gene: TRBV19; abundance: NA; j_gene: TRBJ2-5; d_gene: NA; len: 16
CDR3aa: CASSLATGLGENTIYF; CDR3nt: TGTGCCAGCAGCTTAGCAACAGGGTTGGGTGAAAACACCATATATTTT; v_gene: TRBV7-2; abundance: NA; j_gene: TRBJ1-3; d_gene: NA; len: 16
CDR3aa: CASSYKGTSGTEYTF; CDR3nt: TGTGCCAGCAGTTACAAAGGGACTAGCGGGACAGAGTACACCTTC; v_gene: TRBV6-2/TRBV6-3; abundance: NA; j_gene: TRBJ1-2; d_gene: TRBD1; len: 15
CDR3aa: CASSQGIGEETQYF; CDR3nt: TGTGCCAGCTCCCAGGGGATAGGTGAAGAGACCCAGTACTTC; v_gene: TRBV2; abundance: NA; j_gene: TRBJ2-5; d_gene: NA; len: 14
CDR3aa: CASSYGRVGETQYF; CDR3nt: TGTGCCAGCAGTTACGGCAGGGTAGGGGAGACCCAGTACTTC; v_gene: TRBV28; abundance: few; j_gene: TRBJ2-5; d_gene: NA; len: 14
CDR3aa: CASSFGGTANYGYTF; CDR3nt: TGTGCCAGCAGCTTCGGGGGTACAGCTAACTATGGCTACACCTTC; v_gene: TRBV7-9; abundance: many; j_gene: TRBJ1-2; d_gene: NA; len: 15
CDR3aa: CASSGGDYTF; CDR3nt: TGTGCCAGCAGCGGAGGGGACTACACCTTC; v_gene: TRBV11-2; abundance: NA; j_gene: TRBJ1-2; d_gene: NA; len: 10
CDR3aa: CSATDSSYNSPLHF; CDR3nt: TGCAGTGCTACTGACAGCTCCTATAATTCACCCCTCCACTTT; v_gene: TRBV20-1; abundance: many; j_gene: TRBJ1-6; d_gene: NA; len: 14
CDR3aa: CASSITGRTPGNTIYF; CDR3nt: TGTGCCAGTAGTATTACAGGACGTACACCTGGAAACACCATATATTTT; v_gene: TRBV19; abundance: NA; j_gene: TRBJ1-3; d_gene: NA; len: 16
CDR3aa: CASIARGTNEQFF; CDR3nt: TGTGCCAGCATAGCCAGGGGGACTAATGAGCAGTTCTTC; v_gene: TRBV7-9; abundance: NA; j_gene: TRBJ2-1; d_gene: NA; len: 13
CDR3aa: CSASSEGRDSPLHF; CDR3nt: TGCAGTGCTAGTTCGGAGGGGCGGGATTCACCCCTCCACTTT; v_gene: TRBV20-1; abundance: many; j_gene: TRBJ1-6; d_gene: NA; len: 14
CDR3aa: CASSPPDNYEQYF; CDR3nt: TGTGCCAGCAGCCCCCCCGACAACTACGAGCAGTACTTC; v_gene: TRBV7-9; abundance: few; j_gene: TRBJ2-7; d_gene: NA; len: 13
CDR3aa: CATNLDRASNTGELFF; CDR3nt: TGTGCCACCAACCTTGACAGGGCGTCAAACACCGGGGAGCTGTTTTTT; v_gene: TRBV15; abundance: many; j_gene: TRBJ2-2; d_gene: TRBD1; len: 16
CDR3aa: CAISPSNEQYF; CDR3nt: TGTGCCATCAGCCCTAGTAATGAGCAGTACTTC; v_gene: TRBV10-3; abundance: NA; j_gene: TRBJ2-7; d_gene: NA; len: 11
CDR3aa: CASRTDRGNSYYSNQPQHF; CDR3nt: TGTGCCAGCAGAACCGACAGGGGCAACTCCTATTATAGCAATCAGCCCCAGCATTTT; v_gene: TRBV10-3; abundance: few; j_gene: TRBJ1-5; d_gene: TRBD1; len: 19
CDR3aa: CASSSGGTDIYEQYF; CDR3nt: TGTGCCAGCAGCTCCGGGGGGACAGATATTTACGAGCAGTACTTC; v_gene: TRBV7-2; abundance: few; j_gene: TRBJ2-7; d_gene: NA; len: 15
CDR3aa: CASSFYRGTGELFF; CDR3nt: TGTGCCAGCAGCTTCTACAGGGGTACCGGGGAGCTGTTTTTT; v_gene: TRBV7-2; abundance: NA; j_gene: TRBJ2-2; d_gene: TRBD1; len: 14
CDR3aa: CSARQGRSTEAFF; CDR3nt: TGCAGTGCTAGACAGGGTCGGTCCACTGAAGCTTTCTTT; v_gene: TRBV20-1; abundance: NA; j_gene: TRBJ1-1; d_gene: NA; len: 13
CDR3aa: CASSLAGEASEQYF; CDR3nt: TGTGCCAGCAGCTTAGCAGGTGAGGCCTCCGAGCAGTACTTC; v_gene: TRBV7-9; abundance: many; j_gene: TRBJ2-7; d_gene: NA; len: 14
CDR3aa: CASSRTGGSSPLHF; CDR3nt: TGTGCCAGCAGCCGTACAGGGGGCTCATCACCCCTCCACTTT; v_gene: TRBV3-1; abundance: NA; j_gene: TRBJ1-6; d_gene: TRBD1; len: 14
CDR3aa: CSGISPGTSGSVVAGELFF; CDR3nt: TGCAGTGGCATCTCCCCGGGGACTAGCGGGAGTGTGGTCGCCGGGGAGCTGTTTTTT; v_gene: TRBV20-1; abundance: NA; j_gene: TRBJ2-2; d_gene: TRBD2; len: 19
CDR3aa: CASSPRLAGVPYEQYF; CDR3nt: TGTGCCAGCAGCCCTCGACTAGCGGGAGTACCCTACGAGCAGTACTTC; v_gene: TRBV7-2; abundance: many; j_gene: TRBJ2-7; d_gene: TRBD2; len: 16
CDR3aa: CSARVREGQETQYF; CDR3nt: TGCAGTGCTAGAGTCCGGGAGGGCCAAGAGACCCAGTACTTC; v_gene: TRBV20-1; abundance: NA; j_gene: TRBJ2-5; d_gene: TRBD2; len: 14
CDR3aa: CASSLMGGQETQYF; CDR3nt: TGTGCCAGCAGTTTAATGGGTGGGCAAGAGACCCAGTACTTC; v_gene: TRBV7-9; abundance: NA; j_gene: TRBJ2-5; d_gene: NA; len: 14
CDR3aa: CSVELSRTGLSFF; CDR3nt: TGCAGCGTTGAGCTCTCACGGACAGGTCTTTCCTTCTTT; v_gene: TRBV29-1; abundance: NA; j_gene: TRBJ1-1; d_gene: TRBD1; len: 13
CDR3aa: CASSDQTGGGFHEQYF; CDR3nt: TGTGCCAGCAGCGACCAGACAGGGGGGGGATTTCACGAGCAGTACTTC; v_gene: TRBV5-6; abundance: NA; j_gene: TRBJ2-7; d_gene: TRBD1; len: 16